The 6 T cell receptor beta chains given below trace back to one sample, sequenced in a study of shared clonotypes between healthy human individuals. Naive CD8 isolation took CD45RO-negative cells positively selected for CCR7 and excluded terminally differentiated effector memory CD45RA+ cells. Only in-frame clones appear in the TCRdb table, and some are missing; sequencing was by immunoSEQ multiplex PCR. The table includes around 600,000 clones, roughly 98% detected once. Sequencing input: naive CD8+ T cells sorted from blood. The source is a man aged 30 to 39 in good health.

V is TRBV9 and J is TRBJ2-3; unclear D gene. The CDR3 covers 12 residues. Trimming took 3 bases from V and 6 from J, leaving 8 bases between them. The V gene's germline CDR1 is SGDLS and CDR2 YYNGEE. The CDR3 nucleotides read TGTGCCAGCAGCGAAGGATGGGATACGCAGTATTTT. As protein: CASSEGWDTQYF. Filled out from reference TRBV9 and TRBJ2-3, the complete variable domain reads DSGVTQTPKHLITATGQRVTLRCSPRSGDLSVYWYQQSLDQGLQFLIQYYNGEERAKGNILERFSAQQFPDLHSELNLSSLELGDSALYFCASSEGWDTQYFGPGTRLTVL.

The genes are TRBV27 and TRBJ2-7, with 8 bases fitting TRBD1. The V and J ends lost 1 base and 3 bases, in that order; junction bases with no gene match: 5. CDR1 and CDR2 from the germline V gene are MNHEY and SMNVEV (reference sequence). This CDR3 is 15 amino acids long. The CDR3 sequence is CASSLLTGAYYEQYF. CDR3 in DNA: TGTGCCAGCAGTTTATTGACAGGGGCCTACTACGAGCAGTACTTC.

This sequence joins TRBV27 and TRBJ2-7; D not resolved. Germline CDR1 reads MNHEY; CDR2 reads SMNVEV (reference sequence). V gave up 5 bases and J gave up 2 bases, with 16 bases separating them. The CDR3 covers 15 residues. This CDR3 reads CASSRKGLGTYEQYF. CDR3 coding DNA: TGTGCCAGCAGTCGTAAGGGTTTAGGAACCTACGAGCAGTACTTC.

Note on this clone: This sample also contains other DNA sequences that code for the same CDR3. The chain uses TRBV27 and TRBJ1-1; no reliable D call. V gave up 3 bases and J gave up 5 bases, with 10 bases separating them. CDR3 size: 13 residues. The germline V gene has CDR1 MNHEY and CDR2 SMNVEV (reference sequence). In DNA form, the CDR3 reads TGTGCCAGCAGTTTCCCGGGAGGAACTGAAGCTTTCTTT. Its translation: CASSFPGGTEAFF.

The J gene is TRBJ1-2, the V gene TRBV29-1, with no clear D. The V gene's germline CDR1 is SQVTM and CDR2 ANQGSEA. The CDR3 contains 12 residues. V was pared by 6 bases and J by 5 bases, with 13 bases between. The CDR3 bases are TGCAGCGTCCTGAACATGGGATATGGCTACACCTTC. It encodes CSVLNMGYGYTF.

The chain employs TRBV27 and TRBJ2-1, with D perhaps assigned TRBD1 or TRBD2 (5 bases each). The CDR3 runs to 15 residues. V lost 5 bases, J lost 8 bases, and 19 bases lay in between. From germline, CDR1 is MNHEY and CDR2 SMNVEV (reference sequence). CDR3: CASSDPASPGHEQFF. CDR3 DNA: TGTGCCAGCAGTGACCCGGCCTCCCCGGGACATGAGCAGTTCTTC.